This T cell receptor beta chain was observed in a study of T cells in localized non-small cell lung cancer. Study outcomes and limitations: A raised T cell density in blood coincided with lengthier overall survival.

Germline V gene sequence: CDR1 SGHRS, CDR2 YFSETQ. The CDR3 has 14 amino acids. Trimming removed 0 bases at V and 0 bases at J, with 6 bases between. This clone appeared once. What it recognizes is unknown. The method was immunoSEQ multiplex PCR; TCRdb's version includes in-frame clones alone and lacks a portion of them. The sample includes over 20,000 clones, about 80% seen only once; the top ten take around 5%. The specimen comprised PBMCs, sampled before any cancer treatment. This chain links TRBV5-1 with TRBJ2-5; tentative D call: TRBD2 (5 bases). The receptor's source is a man between 40 and 75 years old with stage II lung adenocarcinoma. CDR3 bases: TGCGCCAGCAGCTTGGGAGGGAACCAAGAGACCCAGTACTTC. This gives the protein CASSLGGNQETQYF.